Following are 29 T cell receptor beta chains from one sample sequenced in a study of CD4 T cells in relation to SARS-CoV-2 and coronaviruses. Measured with immunoSEQ multiplex PCR; TCRdb has only the in-frame clones, and not every one. Here the sample spans 18,000 or so clones, approximately 78% being singletons. The antigens for these receptors are not known. The unexposed donors gave CD4+ T cells in about 2010-2018, prior to COVID-19. CD4+ T cells were isolated from the cells after around 10 days of culture. Sequencing input: CD4+ T cells from PBMCs, cultured in vitro. These receptors were collected from a human donor in good health.

The V and J genes are TRBV10-3 and TRBJ2-1; 12 nucleotides match TRBD2. CDR1 is ENHRY and CDR2 is SYGVKD in the germline V gene. V was pared by 2 bases and J by 2 bases, with 10 bases of the junction left unmatched. This CDR3 contains 19 residues. CDR3 nucleotides: TGTGCCATCAGTGAGCCGGGACTAGCGGGCCCTCTGACCTACAATGAGCAGTTCTTC. Translating gives CAISEPGLAGPLTYNEQFF.

The chain recombines TRBV3-1 (or the pseudogene TRBV3-2) with TRBJ2-7; 7 bases are a match to TRBD1. The V and J ends lost 1 base and 2 bases, in that order; junction bases with no gene match: 5. Germline V CDR1 and CDR2: LGHDT, YNNKEL (reference sequence). The CDR3 extends over 15 amino acids. The CDR3 DNA reads TGTGCCAGCAGCCAAGGCCCTCAGGGGGCCTACGAGCAGTACTTC. It yields the protein CASSQGPQGAYEQYF.

This rearrangement joins TRBV7-6 to TRBJ2-5; D gene unclear. The germline V gene encodes CDR1 SGHVS and CDR2 FNYEAQ. CDR3 length: 11 amino acids. Trimming left V 4 bases short and J 0 bases short, with 0 bases between. The CDR3 nucleotides read TGTGCCAGCAGCTACCAAGAGACCCAGTACTTC. Translation: CASSYQETQYF.

The V and J genes are TRBV10-3 and TRBJ2-5, with no clear D. Trimming pared 0 bases from V and 0 bases from J, leaving 5 bases between. Germline lookup yields CDR1 ENHRY and CDR2 SYGVKD. The CDR3 has 14 residues. CDR3 residues: CAISESTHQETQYF. The CDR3 coding sequence is TGTGCCATCAGTGAGTCCACGCACCAAGAGACCCAGTACTTC.

This clone appeared once. The rearrangement links TRBV5-6 to TRBJ1-6, with 9 positions matching TRBD1. The CDR3 covers 14 residues. Germline values: CDR1 SGHDT, CDR2 YYEEEE. V lost 3 bases to trimming and J lost 9 bases; unmatched junction nucleotides: 4. CDR3 sequence: CASSSGQGFSPLHF. The CDR3 bases are TGTGCCAGCAGCTCGGGACAGGGCTTTTCACCCCTCCACTTT.

This chain links TRBV9 with TRBJ2-1; D may be TRBD2 (6 bases). V lost 4 bases, J lost 4 bases, and 15 bases lay in between. CDR3 length: 15 residues. Germline CDR1 and CDR2: SGDLS and YYNGEE. The DNA of the CDR3 is TGTGCCAGCAGCCCTACTGCGGGGCTGTACAATGAGCAGTTCTTC. Its protein product is CASSPTAGLYNEQFF.

This clone was detected only a few times. The chain joins TRBV5-1 to TRBJ2-7, with 13 bases matching TRBD2. The CDR3 totals 15 residues. Germline-derived CDR1 and CDR2 are SGHRS and YFSETQ. Losses at the gene ends were 4 bases for V and 4 bases for J; bases not matched to a gene: 5. The DNA of the CDR3 is TGCGCCAGCAGCCCACTAGCGGGAGGGCCATACGAGCAGTACTTC. Protein product: CASSPLAGGPYEQYF. Looking up the rest from reference TRBV5-1 and TRBJ2-7 gives the full variable domain: KAGVTQTPRYLIKTRGQQVTLSCSPISGHRSVSWYQQTPGQGLQFLFEYFSETQRNKGNFPGRFSGRQFSNSRSEMNVSTLELGDSALYLCASSPLAGGPYEQYFGPGTRLTVT.

Only a few counts were recorded for this clone. The chain carries TRBV7-3 and TRBJ2-7; 9 bases match TRBD2. CDR1 SGHTA and CDR2 FQGTGA come from the germline V gene. This CDR3 contains 17 residues. V shed 1 base and J 2 bases; nucleotides not matched to a gene: 9. The CDR3 sequence: CASSLNSGSQIPYEQYF. The CDR3 DNA is TGTGCCAGCAGCTTAAATAGCGGGAGCCAGATTCCCTACGAGCAGTACTTC.

This clone is a singleton in its sample. Germline is not matched at one junction end, which may reflect a read error. The same CDR3 also results from other DNA sequences found in this sample. V is TRBV6-5 and J is TRBJ1-4; D call uncertain. This CDR3 region has 14 residues. CDR1 and CDR2 (germline): MNHEY, SVGAGI. For the CDR3, the DNA is TGTGCCAGCGCGTTCGGGAGGACTAATGAAAAACTATTTTTT. Translated, it gives CASAFGRTNEKLFF.

This chain connects TRBV7-8 to TRBJ1-2, with 8 bases identical to TRBD1. The germline V gene encodes CDR1 SGHVS and CDR2 FQNEAQ. J gave up 3 bases and V 2 bases, and 14 bases lay outside the gene matches. The CDR3 loop spans 18 amino acids. The CDR3 sequence: CASSLRPLTGEKDYGYTF. The CDR3 region has the DNA TGTGCCAGCAGCTTAAGGCCGTTGACAGGGGAGAAGGACTATGGCTACACCTTC.

The chain couples TRBV11-3 to TRBJ2-3; TRBD2 matches at 15 bases. Germline trimming cut 1 base from V and 5 bases from J; bases unmatched to any gene: 13. CDR3 length: 20 residues. The germline CDR1 and CDR2 sequences are SGHNT and YENEEA. CDR3 coding DNA: TGTGCCAGCAGCTTAGGAGGAACAAGGACTAGCGGGAGGGCCATAGATACGCAGTATTTT. This codes for CASSLGGTRTSGRAIDTQYF.

The chain uses TRBV5-1 and TRBJ2-7; 9 nucleotides line up with TRBD1. CDR1 is SGHRS, CDR2 YFSETQ, per germline. Losses at the gene ends were 4 bases for V and 3 bases for J; bases not matched to a gene: 5. This CDR3 is built from 14 residues. CDR3 sequence: CASSRGQGFYEQYF. The CDR3 nucleotides read TGCGCCAGCAGCCGGGGACAGGGCTTCTACGAGCAGTACTTC.

The chain joins TRBV5-1 to TRBJ1-1, with 7 bases that match TRBD1. With 3 bases clipped from V and 3 bases from J, the junction kept 8 bases outside the gene matches. Germline loops: CDR1 SGHRS, CDR2 YFSETQ. The CDR3 runs to 15 residues. Here the CDR3 reads CASSSGDRRDTEAFF. In DNA form, the CDR3 reads TGCGCCAGCAGCTCGGGGGACAGACGGGACACTGAAGCTTTCTTT. The complete variable domain, with remaining parts taken from reference TRBV5-1 and TRBJ1-1, reads KAGVTQTPRYLIKTRGQQVTLSCSPISGHRSVSWYQQTPGQGLQFLFEYFSETQRNKGNFPGRFSGRQFSNSRSEMNVSTLELGDSALYLCASSSGDRRDTEAFFGQGTRLTVV.

CDR3 sequence reads: CASSQESSSKREPITDTQYF. CDR3 nucleotide sequence: TGTGCCAGCAGCCAAGAGTCGTCGTCTAAGCGGGAGCCCATCACAGATACGCAGTATTTT. The J gene is TRBJ2-3, the V gene TRBV7-6, with 8 bases matching TRBD2. The CDR3 is made up of 20 amino acids. V trimming: 5 bases; J trimming: 2 bases; junction bases outside the gene matches: 21. CDR1 is SGHVS, CDR2 FNYEAQ, per germline.

This chain joins TRBV24-1 and TRBJ2-2, with D possibly TRBD1 on 6 matching bases. Trimming cost V 1 base and J 3 bases, with 17 bases left between them. The CDR3 covers 18 residues. Looked up from germline, CDR1 is KGHDR and CDR2 is SFDVKD. The CDR3 region is CATSDLGQPKGDTGELFF. The DNA of the CDR3 is TGTGCCACCAGTGATTTAGGACAGCCTAAAGGGGACACCGGGGAGCTGTTTTTT.

The gene calls are TRBV6-1 and TRBJ2-7; 9 bases line up with TRBD2. Germline V gene sequence: CDR1 MNHNS, CDR2 SASEGT. The V and J ends lost 1 base and 2 bases, in that order; junction bases with no gene match: 3. The CDR3 consists of 15 residues. The CDR3 sequence is CASSEDVAGAYEQYF. The CDR3 DNA follows: TGTGCCAGCAGTGAAGACGTAGCGGGAGCCTACGAGCAGTACTTC.

This chain links TRBV7-9 with TRBJ1-2, with TRBD1 identical over 8 bases. V was clipped by 4 bases and J by 4 bases; unmatched bases: 2. The germline V gene has CDR1 SEHNR and CDR2 FQNEAQ (reference sequence). The CDR3 sequence is 13 residues long. The CDR3 nucleotides read TGTGCCAGCAGCTCCGGACAGGGCTATGGCTACACCTTC. Its protein product is CASSSGQGYGYTF.

V usage is TRBV5-1 and J usage is TRBJ2-3; TRBD1 aligns across 9 bases. Germline CDR1 reads SGHRS; CDR2 reads YFSETQ. V trimming: 4 bases; J trimming: 6 bases; junction bases outside the gene matches: 12. CDR3 length equals 16 residues. The CDR3 coding sequence is TGCGCCAGCAGCCGTGTTAGCGGCGGGACAGGGGATACGCAGTATTTT. Translated, it gives CASSRVSGGTGDTQYF. The complete variable domain, with remaining parts taken from reference TRBV5-1 and TRBJ2-3, reads KAGVTQTPRYLIKTRGQQVTLSCSPISGHRSVSWYQQTPGQGLQFLFEYFSETQRNKGNFPGRFSGRQFSNSRSEMNVSTLELGDSALYLCASSRVSGGTGDTQYFGPGTRLTVL.

The chain has TRBV5-4 and TRBJ2-3, with TRBD1 identical over 10 bases. The CDR3 totals 15 residues. Trimming cost V 3 bases and J 6 bases; bases outside gene matches: 7. The V gene's germline CDR1 is SGHNT and CDR2 YYREEE (reference sequence). CDR3 in amino acids: CASSYLTGGADTQYF. The DNA of the CDR3 is TGTGCCAGCAGCTACCTGACAGGGGGCGCCGATACGCAGTATTTT.

This chain joins TRBV3-1 (or the pseudogene TRBV3-2) and TRBJ2-5; TRBD2 matches 8 bases. This CDR3 is built from 14 residues. Trimming removed 2 bases from V and 5 bases from J; junction bases left unmatched: 4. Germline V gene lookup returns CDR1 LGHDT and CDR2 YNNKEL (reference sequence). CDR3 loop: CASSQPGTRETQYF. The CDR3 DNA sequence: TGTGCCAGCAGCCAACCCGGGACTAGGGAGACCCAGTACTTC.

This clone was picked up a small number of times. The chain couples TRBV28 to TRBJ1-1; D uncertain. The V and J ends lost 6 bases and 0 bases respectively, with 5 bases between them. Germline CDR1 MDHEN, CDR2 SYDVKM. The CDR3 loop spans 12 amino acids. CDR3 sequence reads: CASRSLNTEAFF. CDR3 in DNA: TGTGCCAGCAGATCCTTGAACACTGAAGCTTTCTTT.

The V gene is TRBV24-1, the J gene TRBJ2-3; the D gene is possibly TRBD1 (7 bases). The germline V gene encodes CDR1 KGHDR and CDR2 SFDVKD. Trimming pared 10 bases from V and 2 bases from J, leaving 12 bases between. This CDR3 is 13 amino acids long. The CDR3, as DNA: TGTGCCACTGCGGGACAGAACACAGATACGCAGTATTTT. This gives the protein CATAGQNTDTQYF.

This chain connects TRBV5-1 to TRBJ1-6; 9 bases map to TRBD1. CDR1 and CDR2 (germline): SGHRS, YFSETQ. Unmatched junction bases numbered 4, after V lost 5 bases and J lost 4 bases. This CDR3 is 15 amino acids long. This CDR3 is CASSRGQGYNSPLHF. The CDR3 DNA sequence: TGCGCCAGCAGTCGGGGACAGGGTTATAATTCACCCCTCCACTTT.

This rearrangement joins TRBV19 to TRBJ1-2, with D possibly matching TRBD1 (6 bases). The CDR3 covers 11 residues. Trimming removed 10 bases from V and 5 bases from J, with 11 bases in between. Germline V gives CDR1 LNHDA, CDR2 SQIVND (reference sequence). CDR3 protein: CATTRGYGYTF. In DNA, the CDR3 is TGTGCCACCACGAGGGGGTATGGCTACACCTTC.

V gene TRBV15 combines with J gene TRBJ2-4; TRBD2 matches at 9 bases. The V gene end was trimmed by 8 bases and the J gene end by 5 bases; junction bases not matched to a gene: 4. The CDR3 runs to 13 residues. CDR1 is LNHNV and CDR2 is YYDKDF in the germline V gene (reference sequence). The CDR3 bases are TGTGCCACCTCGATAGCGGGAGAAAACATTCAGTACTTC. This codes for CATSIAGENIQYF.

This clone appeared a few times. This chain uses TRBV6-2 or TRBV6-3 with TRBJ2-7, with D perhaps TRBD2 (5 bases). The germline V gene encodes CDR1 MNHEY and CDR2 SVGEGT. This CDR3 spans 16 amino acids. V was trimmed by 2 bases and J by 0 bases, leaving 14 bases between them. The CDR3 bases are TGTGCCAGCAGTTACCCTGGACTGAATCCCTCCTACGAGCAGTACTTC. Amino acid sequence: CASSYPGLNPSYEQYF.

This clone was picked up a small number of times. The CDR3 region is CASSQVRQGFGYTF. For the CDR3, the DNA is TGCGCCAGCAGCCAAGTCCGTCAGGGGTTTGGCTACACCTTC. The V gene is TRBV4-1, the J gene TRBJ1-2; possible D gene TRBD1, 6 bases. The CDR3 is 14 residues long. V lost 1 base to trimming and J lost 7 bases, with 13 bases between them. Germline V gene data show CDR1 as MGHRA and CDR2 as YSYEKL.

Comment on this clone: At one of its ends the junction is not consistent with the germline gene, which may arise from a read error. This chain links TRBV23-1 with TRBJ2-5, with D hard to call. TRBV23-1 is an ORF for which the function is uncertain. The CDR3 totals 13 residues. CDR3 bases: TGCGCCAGCAGTCCTCGGACCTTTCTAACCCTGTACTTC. The encoded protein is CASSPRTFLTLYF.

V usage is TRBV28 and J usage is TRBJ1-5; maybe TRBD1 (6 bases). Trimming stripped 8 bases from V and 4 bases from J, with 15 bases between. From germline, CDR1 is MDHEN and CDR2 SYDVKM. The length of the CDR3 is 14 residues. CDR3 coding DNA: TGTGCCAGCCGAATCGGGGGCGGTAATCAGCCCCAGCATTTT. Residues: CASRIGGGNQPQHF.